This T cell receptor beta chain was captured by sequencing in a study of blood T cell repertoires in COVID-19. For the study at large: Spain, Italy and the United States supplied samples that represented acute and convalescent COVID-19. T cells, B-cell-depleted T cells, or PBMCs supplied cDNA or gDNA.

The ends lost 2 bases at V and 2 bases at J; junction bases unmatched: 4. Germline V gives CDR1 MNHNY, CDR2 SVGAGI (reference sequence). The CDR3 length is 15 residues. It was during active infection that Seattle patients were enrolled and then longitudinally followed. Authors' methods: Nucleated cell number was recorded as an estimate derived from reference gene primer amplification. TCRdb keeps only in-frame clones here, not all; method: immunoSEQ multiplex PCR. From that table come the V and J calls and clone size; the DNA was used to work out D and trimming. The repertoire has 150,000 to 180,000 clones, around 85% of them found once; the top ten carry 0.63%.

The J gene is TRBJ2-5, the V gene TRBV6-6; TRBD1 matches at 8 bases. This sequence was found in a man in his 60s with COVID-19, enrolled during active disease. The sequenced sample was peripheral blood. CDR3 bases: TGTGCCAGCAGTTACCCTGGGACAGGTCAAGAGACCCAGTACTTC. Protein: CASSYPGTGQETQYF.